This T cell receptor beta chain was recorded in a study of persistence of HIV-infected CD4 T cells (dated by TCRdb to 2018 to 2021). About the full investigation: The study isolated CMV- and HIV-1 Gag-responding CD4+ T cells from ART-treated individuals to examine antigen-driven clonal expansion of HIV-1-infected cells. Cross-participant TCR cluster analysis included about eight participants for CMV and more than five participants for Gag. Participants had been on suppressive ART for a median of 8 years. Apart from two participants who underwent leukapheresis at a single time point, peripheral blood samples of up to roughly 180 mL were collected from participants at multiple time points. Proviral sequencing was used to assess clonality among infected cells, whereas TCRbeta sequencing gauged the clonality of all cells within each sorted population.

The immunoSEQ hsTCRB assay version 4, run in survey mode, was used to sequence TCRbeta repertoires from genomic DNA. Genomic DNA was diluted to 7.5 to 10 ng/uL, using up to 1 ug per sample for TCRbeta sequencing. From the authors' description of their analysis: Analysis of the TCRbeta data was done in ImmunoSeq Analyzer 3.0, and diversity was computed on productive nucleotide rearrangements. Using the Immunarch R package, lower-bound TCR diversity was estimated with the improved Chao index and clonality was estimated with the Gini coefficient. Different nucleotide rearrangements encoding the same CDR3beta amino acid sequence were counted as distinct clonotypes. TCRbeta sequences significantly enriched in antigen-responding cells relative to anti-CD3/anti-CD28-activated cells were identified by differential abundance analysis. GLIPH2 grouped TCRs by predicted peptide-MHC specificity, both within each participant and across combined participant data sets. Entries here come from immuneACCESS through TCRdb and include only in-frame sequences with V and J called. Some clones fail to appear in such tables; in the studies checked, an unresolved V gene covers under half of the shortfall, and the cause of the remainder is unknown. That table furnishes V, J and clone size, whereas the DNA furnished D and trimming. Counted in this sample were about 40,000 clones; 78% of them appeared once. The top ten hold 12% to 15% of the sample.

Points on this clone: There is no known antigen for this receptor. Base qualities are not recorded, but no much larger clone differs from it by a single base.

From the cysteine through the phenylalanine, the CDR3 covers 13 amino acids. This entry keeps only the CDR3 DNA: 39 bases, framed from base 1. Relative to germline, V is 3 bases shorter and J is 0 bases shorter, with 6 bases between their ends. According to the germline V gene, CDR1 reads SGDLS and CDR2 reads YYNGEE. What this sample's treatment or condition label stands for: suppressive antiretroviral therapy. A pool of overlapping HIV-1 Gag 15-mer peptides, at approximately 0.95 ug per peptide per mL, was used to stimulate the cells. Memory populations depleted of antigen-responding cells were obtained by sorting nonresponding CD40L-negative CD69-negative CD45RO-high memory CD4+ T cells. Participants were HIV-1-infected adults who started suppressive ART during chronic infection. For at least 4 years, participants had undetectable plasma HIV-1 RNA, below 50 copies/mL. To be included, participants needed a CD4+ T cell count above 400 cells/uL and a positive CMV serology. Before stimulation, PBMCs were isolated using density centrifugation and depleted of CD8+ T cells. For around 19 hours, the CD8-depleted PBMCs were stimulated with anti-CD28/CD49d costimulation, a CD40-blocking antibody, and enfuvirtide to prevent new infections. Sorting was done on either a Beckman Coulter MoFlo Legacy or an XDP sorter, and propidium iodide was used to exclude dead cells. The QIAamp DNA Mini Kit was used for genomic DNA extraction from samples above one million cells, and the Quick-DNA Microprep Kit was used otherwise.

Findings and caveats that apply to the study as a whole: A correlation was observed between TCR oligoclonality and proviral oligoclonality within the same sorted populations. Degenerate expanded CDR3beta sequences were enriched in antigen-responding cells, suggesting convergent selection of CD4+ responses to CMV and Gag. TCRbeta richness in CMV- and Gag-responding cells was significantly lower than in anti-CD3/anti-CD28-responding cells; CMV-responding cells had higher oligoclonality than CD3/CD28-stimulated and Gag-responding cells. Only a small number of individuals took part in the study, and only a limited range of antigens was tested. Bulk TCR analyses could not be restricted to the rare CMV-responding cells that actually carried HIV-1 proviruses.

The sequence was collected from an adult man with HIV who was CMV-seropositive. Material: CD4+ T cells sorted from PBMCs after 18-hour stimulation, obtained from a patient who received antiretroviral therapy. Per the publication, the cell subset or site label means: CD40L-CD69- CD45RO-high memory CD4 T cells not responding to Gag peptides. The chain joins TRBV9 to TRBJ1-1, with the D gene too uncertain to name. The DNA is TGTGCCAGCAGCGGGTGGGTGAACACTGAAGCTTTCTTT. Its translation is CASSGWVNTEAFF. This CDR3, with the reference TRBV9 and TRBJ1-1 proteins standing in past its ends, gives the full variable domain DSGVTQTPKHLITATGQRVTLRCSPRSGDLSVYWYQQSLDQGLQFLIQYYNGEERAKGNILERFSAQQFPDLHSELNLSSLELGDSALYFCASSGWVNTEAFFGQGTRLTVV.